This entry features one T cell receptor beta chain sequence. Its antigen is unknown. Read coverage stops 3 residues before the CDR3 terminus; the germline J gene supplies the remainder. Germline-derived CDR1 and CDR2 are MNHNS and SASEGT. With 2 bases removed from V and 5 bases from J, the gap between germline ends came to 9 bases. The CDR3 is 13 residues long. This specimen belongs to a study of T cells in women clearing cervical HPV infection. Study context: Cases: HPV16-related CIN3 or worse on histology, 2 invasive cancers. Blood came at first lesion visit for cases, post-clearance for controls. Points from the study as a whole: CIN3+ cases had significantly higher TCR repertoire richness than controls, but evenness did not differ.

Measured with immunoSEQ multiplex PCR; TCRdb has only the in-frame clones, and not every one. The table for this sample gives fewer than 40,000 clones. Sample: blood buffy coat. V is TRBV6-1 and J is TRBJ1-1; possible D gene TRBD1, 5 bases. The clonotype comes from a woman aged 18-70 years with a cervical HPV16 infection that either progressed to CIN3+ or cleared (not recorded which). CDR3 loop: CASSEQGRTEAFF. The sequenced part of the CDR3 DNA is TGTGCCAGCAGTGAACAGGGTAGGACTGAA.